The 16 T cell receptor beta chains presented below share a single source sample, sequenced in a study of blood T cell repertoires in COVID-19. Only in-frame clones appear in the TCRdb table, and some are missing; sequencing was by immunoSEQ multiplex PCR. Among hundreds of thousands of clones listed, over 75% were seen once. Sequencing used PBMCs or T cells enriched from blood (not recorded which). The receptors shown here come from a man aged 40-49 years in a cohort exposed to, infected with or recovered from COVID-19 (not recorded which).

V is TRBV29-1 and J is TRBJ1-1; 12 bases line up with TRBD1. From germline, CDR1 is SQVTM and CDR2 ANQGSEA. The V segment lost 4 bases and the J segment 4 bases; nucleotides outside the gene matches: 4. CDR3 size: 14 residues. CDR3 coding DNA: TGCAGCGTTGGGGACAGGGGGCTGGGCACTGAAGCTTTCTTT. Residues: CSVGDRGLGTEAFF.

The V gene is TRBV7-9, the J gene TRBJ2-5; perhaps TRBD2 as D (5 bases). The ends were cut back, 5 bases at V and 0 bases at J, with 13 bases in the middle. This CDR3 has 15 residues. Germline CDR1 is SEHNR and CDR2 is FQNEAQ (reference sequence). In DNA form, the CDR3 reads TGTGCCAGCAGCGAAACCGGGAACTACCAAGAGACCCAGTACTTC. Its translation: CASSETGNYQETQYF. Drawing the rest from reference TRBV7-9 and TRBJ2-5, the complete variable domain is DTGVSQNPRHKITKRGQNVTFRCDPISEHNRLYWYRQTLGQGPEFLTYFQNEAQLEKSRLLSDRFSAERPKGSFSTLEIQRTEQGDSAMYLCASSETGNYQETQYFGPGTRLLVL.

The chain joins TRBV5-1 to TRBJ2-1; D tentatively reads TRBD1 or TRBD2 (6 bases each). CDR1 and CDR2 from the germline V gene are SGHRS and YFSETQ. V lost 4 bases, J lost 7 bases, and 18 bases lay in between. The CDR3 length is 15 residues. The DNA for the CDR3 is TGCGCCAGCAGCGTGGGGGGCGGCCACACTAATGAGCAGTTCTTC. It yields the protein CASSVGGGHTNEQFF.

The chain couples TRBV5-1 to TRBJ1-3; TRBD1 agrees at 8 bases. CDR3 length equals 16 residues. V was clipped by 0 bases and J by 2 bases; unmatched bases: 4. The germline V gene has CDR1 SGHRS and CDR2 YFSETQ. The CDR3 DNA follows: TGCGCCAGCAGCTTGGCTTGGACAGGGACTGGAAACACCATATATTTT. Amino acids: CASSLAWTGTGNTIYF. The whole variable domain, filled in from reference TRBV5-1 and TRBJ1-3, reads KAGVTQTPRYLIKTRGQQVTLSCSPISGHRSVSWYQQTPGQGLQFLFEYFSETQRNKGNFPGRFSGRQFSNSRSEMNVSTLELGDSALYLCASSLAWTGTGNTIYFGEGSWLTVV.

Remarks on this clone: Different DNA sequences within this sample yield the same CDR3. The chain recombines TRBV6-4 with TRBJ2-3, with TRBD2 matching over 10 bases. Germline CDR1 MRHNA, CDR2 SNTAGT. The trim removed 0 bases at V and 4 bases at J, leaving 1 base unmatched. The CDR3 runs to 15 residues. The CDR3 protein is CASSDSSGGADTQYF. Written as DNA, the CDR3 is TGTGCCAGCAGTGACTCGAGCGGGGGGGCAGATACGCAGTATTTT.

This chain uses TRBV4-1 with TRBJ1-1; D is undetermined. Germline-derived CDR1 and CDR2 are MGHRA and YSYEKL. This CDR3 comprises 13 residues. The V and J ends lost 1 base and 6 bases respectively, with 9 bases between them. Here the CDR3 reads CASSQGLRSEAFF. DNA for the CDR3: TGCGCCAGCAGCCAAGGTCTGAGATCTGAAGCTTTCTTT.

The gene calls are TRBV10-1 and TRBJ2-7; 7 positions agree with TRBD1. The CDR3 extends over 13 amino acids. The V segment lost 5 bases and the J segment 3 bases; nucleotides outside the gene matches: 4. From germline, CDR1 is WNHNN and CDR2 SYGVQD (reference sequence). CDR3 DNA: TGCGCCAGCAGTAAACAGGGGAGCTACGAGCAGTACTTC. This translates into CASSKQGSYEQYF.

As concerns this clone: Other DNA sequences from this sample encode an identical CDR3 as well. The chain recombines TRBV18 with TRBJ2-3; 8 bases are shared with TRBD1. The CDR3 contains 15 residues. The V gene's germline CDR1 is KGHSH and CDR2 LQKENI. V lost 2 bases and J lost 0; bases outside the gene matches: 1. CDR3: CASSPRDRSTDTQYF. In DNA, the CDR3 is TGTGCCAGCTCACCAAGGGACAGGAGCACAGATACGCAGTATTTT.

At least ten counts were recorded for this clone. In the same sample, other DNA sequences code for this CDR3. The V gene is TRBV11-2, the J gene TRBJ2-1, with TRBD2 matching over 15 bases. The germline V gene has CDR1 SGHAT and CDR2 FQNNGV. The junction had 6 bases not matched to a gene; V was cut back by 1 base and J by 2 bases. CDR3 length: 19 amino acids. CDR3 bases: TGTGCCAGCAGCTTAGTCGGGACTAGCGGGAGGAGGACCTACAATGAGCAGTTCTTC. Encoded protein: CASSLVGTSGRRTYNEQFF.

Note on this clone: Other nucleotide sequences in the sample specify the same CDR3. V usage is TRBV6-1 and J usage is TRBJ2-1; D not certain. Germline assignment: CDR1 MNHNS and CDR2 SASEGT. Between the trimmed V and J ends, which lost 3 bases and 8 bases, there was a span of 5 bases. The CDR3 is 11 residues long. Here the CDR3 DNA reads TGTGCCAGCAGTGACAGGCATGAGCAGTTCTTC. Protein product: CASSDRHEQFF.

V and J are TRBV10-3 and TRBJ2-5; D remains unclear. Germline CDR1 ENHRY, CDR2 SYGVKD. V was trimmed by 6 bases and J by 4 bases, leaving 18 bases between them. The CDR3 runs 15 residues. CDR3 nucleotide sequence: TGTGCCATCAGATCAGACTCTACTGGCGCAGAGACCCAGTACTTC. The encoded protein is CAIRSDSTGAETQYF.

This chain uses TRBV18 with TRBJ2-7; TRBD2 agrees at 8 bases. V was pared by 3 bases and J by 3 bases, with 7 bases of the junction left unmatched. Germline CDR1 and CDR2: KGHSH and LQKENI. The CDR3 is 15 residues long. CDR3 sequence (DNA): TGTGCCAGCTCACCGTCGACTAGCGTGTTCTACGAGCAGTACTTC. This codes for CASSPSTSVFYEQYF.

This rearrangement joins TRBV6-5 to TRBJ2-7, with D perhaps matching TRBD1 (5 bases). From germline, CDR1 is MNHEY and CDR2 SVGAGI. CDR3 length: 15 amino acids. Trimming removed 5 bases at V and 3 bases at J, with 17 bases between. As DNA, the CDR3 is TGTGCCAGCAGTCACAAGATTTCGCAGGGCTACGAGCAGTACTTC. Its translation is CASSHKISQGYEQYF.

V and J are TRBV3-1 (or the pseudogene TRBV3-2) and TRBJ2-3; TRBD2 matches 9 bases. V shed 8 bases and J 1 base; nucleotides not matched to a gene: 7. The CDR3 has 15 amino acids. Germline V gene data show CDR1 as LGHDT and CDR2 as YNNKEL (reference sequence). The CDR3 is CASGRLAEGTDTQYF. The CDR3 DNA reads TGTGCCAGCGGACGACTAGCGGAAGGCACAGATACGCAGTATTTT.

This clone was seen once. This rearrangement joins TRBV7-3 to TRBJ2-7; 10 bases are shared with TRBD1. Per the germline V gene, CDR1 is SGHTA and CDR2 is FQGTGA. The CDR3 length is 14 residues. V was pared by 4 bases and J by 2 bases, with 2 bases of the junction left unmatched. The CDR3, as DNA: TGTGCCAGCAGCTACGGGACAGGGGCCTACGAGCAGTACTTC. Translated, it gives CASSYGTGAYEQYF.

The CDR3 is CASKKVGTDEQYF. CDR3 in DNA: TGTGCCAGCAAGAAGGTGGGGACTGACGAGCAGTACTTC. The genes are TRBV6-5 and TRBJ2-7, with D maybe TRBD2 (6 bases). The length of the CDR3 is 13 residues. Trimming shortened V by 7 bases and J by 5 bases, and 15 bases separated the two germline ends. CDR1 and CDR2 from the germline V gene are MNHEY and SVGAGI.